The T cell receptor (beta chain) under discussion was sequenced for a study of T cells in Graves' hyperthyroidism and ophthalmopathy. Study in general: At the time of initial diagnosis and before any treatment, peripheral blood was collected. Findings and limits, study-wide: Model predictions of ophthalmopathy came a median about 6.3 months before onset. Also found in blood were most expanded thyroid clonotypes above 0.001.

This clonotype turned up a few times. Its antigen is undetermined. RNA transcripts were the template for amplifying TCR beta CDR3 regions. During a first-round RT-PCR of the TCR CDR3, the HTBI primer set was used. TCRdb ran MiXCR on the multiplex PCR reads and lists one entry per CDR3 protein. The sample contains around 380,000 distinct CDR3 sequences, roughly 13% of which appear only once. V was trimmed by 4 bases and J by 1 base, leaving 15 bases between them. The CDR3 length is 16 residues. CDR1 and CDR2 from the germline V gene are SGHRS and YFSETQ. Blood was drawn at first hyperthyroidism diagnosis, before any ophthalmopathy symptoms.

This sequence was found in a man aged 30-40 years with Graves' hyperthyroidism that later progressed to Graves' ophthalmopathy. This chain links TRBV5-1 with TRBJ1-3; D gene unclear. Sequencing input: blood. CDR3 sequence reads: CASSRDSTFSGNTIYF. CDR3 nucleotide sequence: TGCGCCAGCAGCCGGGATTCTACGTTTTCTGGAAACACCATATATTTT. The whole variable domain, filled in from reference TRBV5-1 and TRBJ1-3, reads KAGVTQTPRYLIKTRGQQVTLSCSPISGHRSVSWYQQTPGQGLQFLFEYFSETQRNKGNFPGRFSGRQFSNSRSEMNVSTLELGDSALYLCASSRDSTFSGNTIYFGEGSWLTVV.